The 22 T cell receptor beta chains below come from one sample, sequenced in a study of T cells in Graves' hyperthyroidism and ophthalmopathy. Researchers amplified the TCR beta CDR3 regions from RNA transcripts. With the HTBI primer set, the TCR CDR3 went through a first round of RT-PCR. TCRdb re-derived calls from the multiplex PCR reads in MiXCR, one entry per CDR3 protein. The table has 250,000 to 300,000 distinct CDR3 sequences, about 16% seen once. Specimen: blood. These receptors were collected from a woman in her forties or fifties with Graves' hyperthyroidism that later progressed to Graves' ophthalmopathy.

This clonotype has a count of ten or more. The CDR3 here is CASSGTSGRDTQYF. The DNA of the CDR3 is TGTGCCAGCAGTGGAACTAGCGGGAGGGATACGCAGTATTTT. V is TRBV6-1 and J is TRBJ2-3; 12 bases map to TRBD2. The V segment lost 4 bases and the J segment 6 bases; nucleotides outside the gene matches: 2. The CDR3 consists of 14 residues. CDR1 and CDR2 (germline): MNHNS, SASEGT.

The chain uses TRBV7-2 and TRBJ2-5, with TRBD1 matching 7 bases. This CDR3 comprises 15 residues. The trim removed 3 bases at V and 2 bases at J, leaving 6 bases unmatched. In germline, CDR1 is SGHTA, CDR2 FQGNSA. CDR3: CASSLIGGGQETQYF. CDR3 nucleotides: TGTGCCAGCAGCTTGATAGGGGGCGGACAAGAGACCCAGTACTTC.

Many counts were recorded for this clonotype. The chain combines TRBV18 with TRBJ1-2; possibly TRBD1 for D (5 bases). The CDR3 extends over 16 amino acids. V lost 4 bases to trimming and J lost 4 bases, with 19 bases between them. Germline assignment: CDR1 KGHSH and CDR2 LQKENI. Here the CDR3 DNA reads TGTGCCAGCTCACTGCGTCGAGGGGACGACTCCTATGGCTACACCTTC. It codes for CASSLRRGDDSYGYTF.

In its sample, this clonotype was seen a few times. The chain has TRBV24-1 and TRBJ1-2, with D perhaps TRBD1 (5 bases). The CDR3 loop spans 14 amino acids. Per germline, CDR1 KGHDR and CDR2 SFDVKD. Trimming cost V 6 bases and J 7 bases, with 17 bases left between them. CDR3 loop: CATSPGVPRVGYTF. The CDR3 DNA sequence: TGTGCCACCAGTCCGGGGGTCCCTCGGGTTGGCTACACCTTC.

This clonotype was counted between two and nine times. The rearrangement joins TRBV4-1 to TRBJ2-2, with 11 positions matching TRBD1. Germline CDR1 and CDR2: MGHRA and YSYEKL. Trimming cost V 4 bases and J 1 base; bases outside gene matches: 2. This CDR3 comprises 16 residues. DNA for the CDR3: TGCGCCAGCAGCCGGGGACAGGGGGTGAACACCGGGGAGCTGTTTTTT. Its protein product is CASSRGQGVNTGELFF.

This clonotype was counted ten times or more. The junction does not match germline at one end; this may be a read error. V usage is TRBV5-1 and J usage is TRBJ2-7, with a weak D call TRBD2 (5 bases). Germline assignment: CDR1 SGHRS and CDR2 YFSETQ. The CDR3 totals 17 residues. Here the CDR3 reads CASSLGWGDHKTYEQYF. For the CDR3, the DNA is TGCGCCAGCAGTTTGGGATGGGGAGACCATAAAACCTACGAGCAGTACTTC.

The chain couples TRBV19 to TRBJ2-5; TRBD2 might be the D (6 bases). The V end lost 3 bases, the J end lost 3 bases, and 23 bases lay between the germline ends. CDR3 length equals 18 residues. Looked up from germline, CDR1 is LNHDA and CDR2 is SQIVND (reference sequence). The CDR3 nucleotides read TGTGCCAGTAGTATGTCATCCCTCCCCGGGACTGGAGAAGAGACCCAGTACTTC. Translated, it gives CASSMSSLPGTGEETQYF. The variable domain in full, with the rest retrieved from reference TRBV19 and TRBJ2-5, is DGGITQSPKYLFRKEGQNVTLSCEQNLNHDAMYWYRQDPGQGLRLIYYSQIVNDFQKGDIAEGYSVSREKKESFPLTVTSAQKNPTAFYLCASSMSSLPGTGEETQYFGPGTRLLVL.

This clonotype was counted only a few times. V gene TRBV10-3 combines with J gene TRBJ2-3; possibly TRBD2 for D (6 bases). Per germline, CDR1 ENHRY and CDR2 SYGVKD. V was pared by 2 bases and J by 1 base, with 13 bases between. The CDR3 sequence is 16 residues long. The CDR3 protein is CAISERRERGTDTQYF. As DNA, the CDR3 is TGTGCCATCAGTGAGAGACGGGAGAGAGGCACAGATACGCAGTATTTT.

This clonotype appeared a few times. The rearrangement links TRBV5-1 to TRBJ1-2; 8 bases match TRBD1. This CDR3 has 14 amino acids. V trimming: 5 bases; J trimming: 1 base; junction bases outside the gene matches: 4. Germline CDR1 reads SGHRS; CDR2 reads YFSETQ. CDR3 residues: CASRTGGVNYGYTF. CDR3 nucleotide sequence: TGCGCCAGCAGAACAGGGGGAGTTAACTATGGCTACACCTTC.

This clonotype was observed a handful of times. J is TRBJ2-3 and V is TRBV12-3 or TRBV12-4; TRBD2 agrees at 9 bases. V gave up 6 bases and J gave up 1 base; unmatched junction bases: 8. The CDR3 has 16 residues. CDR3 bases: TGTGCCAGCAGCCCTTATAGCGGGAGAGGCACAGATACGCAGTATTTT. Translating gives CASSPYSGRGTDTQYF.

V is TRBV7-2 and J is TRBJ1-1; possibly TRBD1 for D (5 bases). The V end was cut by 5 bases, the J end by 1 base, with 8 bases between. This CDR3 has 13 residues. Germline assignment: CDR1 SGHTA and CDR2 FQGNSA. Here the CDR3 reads CASSGTPNTEAFF. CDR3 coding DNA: TGTGCCAGCAGCGGGACGCCGAACACTGAAGCTTTCTTT.

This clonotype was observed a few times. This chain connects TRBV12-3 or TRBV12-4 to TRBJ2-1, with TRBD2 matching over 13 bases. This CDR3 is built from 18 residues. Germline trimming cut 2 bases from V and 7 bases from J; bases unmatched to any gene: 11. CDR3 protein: CASSLPRLAGGPYNEQFF. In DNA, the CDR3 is TGTGCCAGCAGTTTACCTCGACTAGCGGGAGGCCCATATAATGAGCAGTTCTTC.

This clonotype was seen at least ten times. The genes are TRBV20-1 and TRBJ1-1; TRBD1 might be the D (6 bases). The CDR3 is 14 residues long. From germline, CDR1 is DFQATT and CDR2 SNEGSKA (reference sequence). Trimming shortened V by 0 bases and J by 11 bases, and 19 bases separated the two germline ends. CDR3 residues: CSARDSDLTGSAFF. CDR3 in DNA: TGCAGTGCTAGAGATTCCGACCTTACAGGGTCGGCTTTCTTT.

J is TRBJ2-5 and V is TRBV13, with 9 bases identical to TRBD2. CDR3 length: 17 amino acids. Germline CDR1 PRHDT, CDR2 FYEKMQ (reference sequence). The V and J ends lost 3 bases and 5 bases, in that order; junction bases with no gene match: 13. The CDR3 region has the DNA TGTGCCAGCAGCTTCCGGTTGGGGCGGGAGGGCCAGGAGACCCAGTACTTC. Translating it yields CASSFRLGREGQETQYF.

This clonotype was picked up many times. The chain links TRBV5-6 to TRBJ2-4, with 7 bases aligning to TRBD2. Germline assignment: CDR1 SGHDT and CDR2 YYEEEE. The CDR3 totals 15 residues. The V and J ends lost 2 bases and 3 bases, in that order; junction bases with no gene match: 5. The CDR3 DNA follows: TGTGCCAGCAGCTTCGGGACTAACTACAAAAACATTCAGTACTTC. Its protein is CASSFGTNYKNIQYF.

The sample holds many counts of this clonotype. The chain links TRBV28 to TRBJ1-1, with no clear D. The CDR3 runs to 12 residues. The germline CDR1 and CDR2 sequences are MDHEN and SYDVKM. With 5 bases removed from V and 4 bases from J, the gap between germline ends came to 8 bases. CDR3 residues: CASSNPGTEAFF. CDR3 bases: TGTGCCAGCAGTAACCCTGGCACTGAAGCTTTCTTT.

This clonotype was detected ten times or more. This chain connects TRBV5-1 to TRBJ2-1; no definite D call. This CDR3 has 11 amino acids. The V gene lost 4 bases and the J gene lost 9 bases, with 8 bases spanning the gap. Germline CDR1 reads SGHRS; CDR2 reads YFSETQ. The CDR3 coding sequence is TGCGCCAGCAGCCCGCAAACTGAGCAGTTCTTC. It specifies CASSPQTEQFF.

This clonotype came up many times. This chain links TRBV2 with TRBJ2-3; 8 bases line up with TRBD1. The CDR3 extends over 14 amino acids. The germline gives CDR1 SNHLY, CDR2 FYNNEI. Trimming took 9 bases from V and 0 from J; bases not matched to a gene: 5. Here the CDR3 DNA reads TGTGCCAGAAGCACAGGGGGAAGCACAGATACGCAGTATTTT. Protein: CARSTGGSTDTQYF.

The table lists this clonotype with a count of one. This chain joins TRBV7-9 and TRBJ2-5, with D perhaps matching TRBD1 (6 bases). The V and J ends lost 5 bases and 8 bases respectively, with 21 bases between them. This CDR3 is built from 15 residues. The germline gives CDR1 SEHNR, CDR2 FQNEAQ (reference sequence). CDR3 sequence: CASSIPRTAEETQYF. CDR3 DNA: TGTGCCAGCAGCATCCCCCGGACAGCAGAGGAAACCCAGTACTTC.

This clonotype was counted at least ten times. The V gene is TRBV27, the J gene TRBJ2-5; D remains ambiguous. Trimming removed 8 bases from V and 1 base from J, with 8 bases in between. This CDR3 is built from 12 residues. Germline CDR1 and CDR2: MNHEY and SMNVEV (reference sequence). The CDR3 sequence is CASGGIQETQYF. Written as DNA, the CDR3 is TGTGCCAGCGGTGGGATCCAAGAGACCCAGTACTTC.

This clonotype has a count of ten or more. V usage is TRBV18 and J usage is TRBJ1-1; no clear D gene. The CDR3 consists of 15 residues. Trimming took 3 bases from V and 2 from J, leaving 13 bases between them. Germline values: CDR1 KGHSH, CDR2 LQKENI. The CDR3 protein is CASSPAVKTNTEAFF. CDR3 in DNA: TGTGCCAGCTCACCTGCGGTCAAGACAAACACTGAAGCTTTCTTT.

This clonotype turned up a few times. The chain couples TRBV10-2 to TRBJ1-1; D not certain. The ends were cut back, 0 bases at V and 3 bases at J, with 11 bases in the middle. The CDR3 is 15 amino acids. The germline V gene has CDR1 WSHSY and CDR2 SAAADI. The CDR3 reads CASSESRDTHTEAFF. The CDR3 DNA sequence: TGCGCCAGCAGTGAGTCTCGGGATACGCACACTGAAGCTTTCTTT.